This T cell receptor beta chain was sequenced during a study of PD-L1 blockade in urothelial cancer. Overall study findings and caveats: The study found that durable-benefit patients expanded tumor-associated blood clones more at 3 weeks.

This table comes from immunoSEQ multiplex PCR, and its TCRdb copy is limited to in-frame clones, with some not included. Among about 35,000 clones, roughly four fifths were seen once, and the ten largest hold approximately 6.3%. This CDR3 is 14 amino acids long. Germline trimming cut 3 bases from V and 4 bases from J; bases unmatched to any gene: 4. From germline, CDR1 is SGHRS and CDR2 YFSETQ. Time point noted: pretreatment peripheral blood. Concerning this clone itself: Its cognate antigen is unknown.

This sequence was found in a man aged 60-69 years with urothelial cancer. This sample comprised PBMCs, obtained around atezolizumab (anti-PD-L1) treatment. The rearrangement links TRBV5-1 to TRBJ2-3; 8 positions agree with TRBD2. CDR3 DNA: TGCGCCAGCAGCTCCGGACTAGCTTCAGATACGCAGTATTTT. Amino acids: CASSSGLASDTQYF.